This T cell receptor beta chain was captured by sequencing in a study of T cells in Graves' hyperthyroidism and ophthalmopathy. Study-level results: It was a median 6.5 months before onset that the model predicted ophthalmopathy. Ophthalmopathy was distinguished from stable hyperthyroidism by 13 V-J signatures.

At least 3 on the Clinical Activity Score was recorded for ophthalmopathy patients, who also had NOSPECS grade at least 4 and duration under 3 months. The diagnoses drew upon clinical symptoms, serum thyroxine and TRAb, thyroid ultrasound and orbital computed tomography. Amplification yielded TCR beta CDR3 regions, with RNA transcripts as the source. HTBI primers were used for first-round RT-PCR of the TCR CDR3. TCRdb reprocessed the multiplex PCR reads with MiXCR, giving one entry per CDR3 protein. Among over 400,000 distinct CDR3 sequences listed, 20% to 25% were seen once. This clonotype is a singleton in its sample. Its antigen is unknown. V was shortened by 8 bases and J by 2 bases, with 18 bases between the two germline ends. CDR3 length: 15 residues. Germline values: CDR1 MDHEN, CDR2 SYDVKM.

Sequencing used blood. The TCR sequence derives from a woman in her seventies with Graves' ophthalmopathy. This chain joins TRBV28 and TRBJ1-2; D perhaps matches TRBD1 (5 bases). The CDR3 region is CASGGWDFGNYGYTF. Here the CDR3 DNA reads TGTGCCAGCGGGGGTTGGGACTTCGGGAACTATGGCTACACCTTC.